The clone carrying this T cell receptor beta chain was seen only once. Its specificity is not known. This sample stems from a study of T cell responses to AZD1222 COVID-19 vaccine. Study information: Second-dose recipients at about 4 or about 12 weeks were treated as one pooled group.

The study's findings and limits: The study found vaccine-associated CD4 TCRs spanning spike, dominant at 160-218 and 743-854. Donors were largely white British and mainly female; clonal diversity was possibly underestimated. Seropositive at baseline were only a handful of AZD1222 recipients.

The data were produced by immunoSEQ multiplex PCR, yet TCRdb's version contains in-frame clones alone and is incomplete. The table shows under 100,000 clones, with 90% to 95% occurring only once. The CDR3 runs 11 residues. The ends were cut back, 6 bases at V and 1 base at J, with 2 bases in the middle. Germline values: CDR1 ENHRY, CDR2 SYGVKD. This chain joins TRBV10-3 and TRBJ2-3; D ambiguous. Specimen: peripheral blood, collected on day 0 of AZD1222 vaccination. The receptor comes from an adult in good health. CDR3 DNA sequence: TGTGCCATCAGCCGCACAGATACGCAGTATTTT. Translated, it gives CAISRTDTQYF.